These 21 T cell receptor beta chains were all obtained from the same sample, sequenced in a study of blood T cell repertoires in COVID-19. Here immunoSEQ multiplex PCR was the method, and the copy in TCRdb shows in-frame clones only, minus some. The sample consists of about 280,000 clones, around nine tenths of them appearing once. The sample was peripheral blood. The receptors here all came from a man in his forties with active or convalescent COVID-19.

This clone was observed a single time. V and J are TRBV24-1 and TRBJ2-5; TRBD1 matches at 12 bases. V lost 5 bases to trimming and J lost 5 bases; unmatched junction nucleotides: 8. Germline CDR1 reads KGHDR; CDR2 reads SFDVKD. The CDR3 extends over 16 amino acids. The CDR3 coding sequence is TGTGCCACCAGTGCCGCGGGACAGGGGGCAATGGAGACCCAGTACTTC. Translation gives CATSAAGQGAMETQYF.

The chain combines TRBV19 with TRBJ1-1; D is unclear. With 3 bases removed from V and 9 bases from J, the gap between germline ends came to 14 bases. The CDR3 runs to 13 residues. Germline CDR1 is LNHDA and CDR2 is SQIVND (reference sequence). As DNA, the CDR3 is TGTGCCAGTAGTATTAAGACGGGAGCTAAAGCTTTCTTT. Its translation is CASSIKTGAKAFF.

The chain recombines TRBV9 with TRBJ2-2; TRBD1 matches 10 bases. CDR3 length: 15 amino acids. Unmatched junction bases numbered 4, after V lost 2 bases and J lost 6 bases. Germline loops: CDR1 SGDLS, CDR2 YYNGEE. CDR3 region: CASSVGQGSPGELFF. The DNA for the CDR3 is TGTGCCAGCAGCGTGGGACAGGGGTCCCCCGGGGAGCTGTTTTTT.

This clone has only a few counts. The V call is TRBV9, the J call TRBJ1-3; D is unclear. The germline V gene encodes CDR1 SGDLS and CDR2 YYNGEE. V lost 4 bases and J lost 0, with 11 bases in between. The CDR3 loop spans 15 amino acids. The CDR3 sequence is CASSTTALSGNTIYF. CDR3 nucleotide sequence: TGTGCCAGCAGCACTACCGCACTCTCTGGAAACACCATATATTTT.

This chain joins TRBV10-2 and TRBJ2-2, with 7 bases aligning to TRBD2. V trimming: 3 bases; J trimming: 4 bases; junction bases outside the gene matches: 5. The V gene's germline CDR1 is WSHSY and CDR2 SAAADI. The CDR3 loop spans 15 amino acids. The CDR3, as DNA: TGCGCCAGCAGTGAAACCCGACTAGCCACCGGGGAGCTGTTTTTT. Translation: CASSETRLATGELFF.

The chain recombines TRBV27 with TRBJ1-2; the D gene is possibly TRBD1 (5 bases). Deletions cut 5 bases from V and 8 bases from J, with 18 bases between. The CDR3 length is 14 residues. Germline CDR1 MNHEY, CDR2 SMNVEV (reference sequence). CDR3 residues: CASSPQGPIGGYTF. CDR3 nucleotides: TGTGCCAGCAGTCCGCAGGGTCCCATAGGGGGCTACACCTTC.

The V and J genes are TRBV7-9 and TRBJ1-3; D gene unclear. V shed 5 bases and J shed 1 base, with 12 bases lying between them. CDR1 is SEHNR, CDR2 FQNEAQ, per germline (reference sequence). There are 15 residues in the CDR3. This chain's CDR3 is CASSPGRGSGNTIYF. The DNA for the CDR3 is TGTGCCAGCAGCCCCGGCCGGGGATCTGGAAACACCATATATTTT. The whole variable domain, remainder taken from reference TRBV7-9 and TRBJ1-3, is DTGVSQNPRHKITKRGQNVTFRCDPISEHNRLYWYRQTLGQGPEFLTYFQNEAQLEKSRLLSDRFSAERPKGSFSTLEIQRTEQGDSAMYLCASSPGRGSGNTIYFGEGSWLTVV.

The gene calls are TRBV14 and TRBJ1-6; no firm D call. CDR3 size: 15 residues. The germline V and J ends were trimmed by 0 bases and 4 bases, with 7 bases remaining between them. Germline assignment: CDR1 SGHDN and CDR2 FVKESK. CDR3 loop: CASSQDPLYNSPLHF. The CDR3 DNA sequence: TGTGCCAGCAGCCAAGATCCATTGTATAATTCACCCCTCCACTTT. The variable domain in full, completed from reference TRBV14 and TRBJ1-6, reads EAGVTQFPSHSVIEKGQTVTLRCDPISGHDNLYWYRRVMGKEIKFLLHFVKESKQDESGMPNNRFLAERTGGTYSTLKVQPAELEDSGVYFCASSQDPLYNSPLHFGNGTRLTVT.

This chain joins TRBV12-3 or TRBV12-4 and TRBJ2-3; perhaps TRBD2 as D (5 bases). Trimming took off 2 bases at V and 3 bases at J, with 6 bases between the two ends. This CDR3 spans 13 amino acids. CDR3 nucleotide sequence: TGTGCCAGCAGTTTACCGGGGACAGATACGCAGTATTTT. Amino acids: CASSLPGTDTQYF.

The chain carries TRBV6-5 and TRBJ1-4; D is uncertain. The V gene's germline CDR1 is MNHEY and CDR2 SVGAGI. CDR3 length: 15 amino acids. V gave up 2 bases and J gave up 4 bases, with 11 bases separating them. Written as DNA, the CDR3 is TGTGCCAGCAGTTACCGCGTCGACAATAATGAAAAACTGTTTTTT. Protein: CASSYRVDNNEKLFF.

V and J are TRBV7-8 and TRBJ2-3, with a weak D call TRBD2 (6 bases). The V and J ends lost 0 bases and 4 bases respectively, with 8 bases between them. Germline lookup yields CDR1 SGHVS and CDR2 FQNEAQ. CDR3 length: 14 residues. This CDR3 reads CASSLADYPDTQYF. Here the CDR3 DNA reads TGTGCCAGCAGCTTAGCGGACTATCCAGATACGCAGTATTTT.

This clone has a single count. The rearrangement links TRBV3-1 (or the pseudogene TRBV3-2) to TRBJ1-4; 7 positions agree with TRBD1. The CDR3 is 15 amino acids. The V and J ends lost 4 bases and 5 bases, in that order; junction bases with no gene match: 7. Germline values: CDR1 LGHDT, CDR2 YNNKEL (reference sequence). The CDR3 sequence: CASSPLRQGNEKLFF. For the CDR3, the DNA is TGTGCCAGCAGCCCCCTCAGACAGGGAAATGAAAAACTGTTTTTT.

The V call is TRBV27, the J call TRBJ2-2, with 10 bases matching TRBD1. This CDR3 is built from 15 residues. V shed 10 bases and J 5 bases; nucleotides not matched to a gene: 10. CDR1 is MNHEY, CDR2 SMNVEV, per germline (reference sequence). CDR3 bases: TGTGCCACGCGAAGGACAGGGGGGAGGACCGGGGAGCTGTTTTTT. It encodes CATRRTGGRTGELFF.

CDR3 DNA: TGTGCCAGCAGCTGGGCGGGGGAGACCTCGGGCACAGATACGCAGTATTTT. Translation: CASSWAGETSGTDTQYF. V is TRBV5-4 and J is TRBJ2-3, with 7 positions matching TRBD2. The germline V gene has CDR1 SGHNT and CDR2 YYREEE (reference sequence). V dropped 3 bases and J dropped 1; count of bases not matched to a gene: 11. The CDR3 spans 17 residues.

The V gene is TRBV10-3, the J gene TRBJ2-3, with 7 bases identical to TRBD2. CDR1 ENHRY and CDR2 SYGVKD come from the germline V gene. The CDR3 sequence is 16 residues long. V shed 3 bases and J 6 bases; nucleotides not matched to a gene: 12. CDR3 in DNA: TGTGCCATCAGTGAAGCAGGCGGGAGCGCGGGGGATACGCAGTATTTT. Encoded protein: CAISEAGGSAGDTQYF.

The rearrangement uses TRBV11-3 and TRBJ2-7; no reliable D call. Germline lookup yields CDR1 SGHNT and CDR2 YENEEA. This CDR3 spans 11 amino acids. V was cut by 8 bases and J by 5 bases, with 10 bases left in between. CDR3 bases: TGTGCCAGCGCTAAAAGCGACGAGCAGTACTTC. Translated: CASAKSDEQYF.

This clone was seen only once. This rearrangement joins TRBV6-5 to TRBJ1-3; a possible D gene is TRBD1 (6 bases). The germline V and J ends were trimmed by 0 bases and 2 bases, with 11 bases remaining between them. Germline-derived CDR1 and CDR2 are MNHEY and SVGAGI. The CDR3 has 16 amino acids. This chain's CDR3 is CASSYSQGRPGNTIYF. The DNA of the CDR3 is TGTGCCAGCAGTTACTCCCAGGGGCGGCCTGGAAACACCATATATTTT.

The V gene is TRBV28, the J gene TRBJ2-3, with D unresolved. Looked up from germline, CDR1 is MDHEN and CDR2 is SYDVKM. The CDR3 sequence is 13 residues long. V shed 3 bases and J shed 2 bases, with 6 bases lying between them. CDR3 DNA sequence: TGTGCCAGCAGTTTTCAGATCACAGATACGCAGTATTTT. Amino acid sequence: CASSFQITDTQYF.

This rearrangement joins TRBV29-1 to TRBJ2-5; unclear D gene. The CDR3 sequence is 13 residues long. The germline V gene has CDR1 SQVTM and CDR2 ANQGSEA. V lost 4 bases to trimming and J lost 2 bases, with 11 bases between them. Here the CDR3 DNA reads TGCAGCGTTGGTCAGGCCAGACAAGAGACCCAGTACTTC. Amino acid sequence: CSVGQARQETQYF.

This chain uses TRBV7-3 with TRBJ2-1; perhaps TRBD2 as D (6 bases). The germline CDR1 and CDR2 sequences are SGHTA and FQGTGA. CDR3 size: 16 residues. Trimming took 0 bases from V and 3 from J, leaving 12 bases between them. The CDR3 sequence is CASSLTSGGIYNEQFF. In nucleotides, the CDR3 is TGTGCCAGCAGCTTAACTAGCGGTGGAATCTACAATGAGCAGTTCTTC. Supplemented by reference TRBV7-3 and TRBJ2-1, the full variable domain reads GAGVSQTPSNKVTEKGKYVELRCDPISGHTALYWYRQSLGQGPEFLIYFQGTGAADDSGLPNDRFFAVRPEGSVSTLKIQRTERGDSAVYLCASSLTSGGIYNEQFFGPGTRLTVL.

V gene TRBV5-1 combines with J gene TRBJ2-7; D might be TRBD2 (8 bases). Germline CDR1 SGHRS, CDR2 YFSETQ. CDR3 length: 17 amino acids. The ends were cut back, 6 bases at V and 3 bases at J, with 25 bases in the middle. CDR3 region: CASNQRPGGSGSYEQYF. The CDR3 DNA reads TGCGCCAGCAACCAACGGCCAGGGGGAAGCGGGAGCTACGAGCAGTACTTC.